What follows describes a single T cell receptor beta chain. Its matching antigen is unknown. The sample belongs to a study of beta chain features in type 1 diabetes. Study details: Across all samples, approximately 99 million sorted cells were examined.

The authors reverse transcribed all of the isolated RNA, so sequencing captured expressed TCRB transcripts. Sequenced by immunoSEQ multiplex PCR; TCRdb stores in-frame clones only, minus some. This sample has more than 250,000 clones; 24% occur once, and the top ten carry about 0.012%. General study results and limits: A moderate, significant TCRB CDR3 shortening appeared in type 1 diabetes across four CD4+ subsets. Short templates might get an advantage during PCR, and this would be equal in patients and controls.

Sequencing input: naive CD4+ T cells from blood. The TCR comes from a woman in her twenties or thirties with type 1 diabetes.

The DNA for the CDR3 is TGTGCCTGGTTATGGGGGCAGACCCAAGAGACCCAGTACTTC. Residues: CAWLWGQTQETQYF. This sequence joins TRBV30 and TRBJ2-5; D possibly corresponds to TRBD1 (6 bases). Germline V gene lookup returns CDR1 GTSNPN and CDR2 SVGIG (reference sequence). With 5 bases removed from V and 1 base from J, the gap between germline ends came to 14 bases. The CDR3 has 14 residues.